Each of the 23 T cell receptor beta chains below was sequenced from the same sample in a study of neurological immune-mediated disorders. TCRdb called the 5' RACE reads again in MiXCR, with one record for every CDR3 protein. The table shows around 70,000 distinct CDR3 sequences, with around 3% occurring only once. Sequencing was done on a sample of PBMCs. The receptors shown here come from a woman in her forties or fifties with multiple sclerosis.

A remark on this clonotype: Likely a read error: the CDR3 ends without its conserved phenylalanine or tryptophan. J is TRBJ2-2 and V is TRBV5-1, with 10 bases identical to TRBD2. Germline CDR1 SGHRS, CDR2 YFSETQ. CDR3 length: 16 amino acids. V trimming: 4 bases; J trimming: 6 bases; junction bases outside the gene matches: 9. The CDR3 region is CASSPTSGPSAGELFN. CDR3 coding DNA: TGCGCCAGCAGCCCGACTAGCGGGCCTTCCGCCGGGGAGCTGTTTAAT.

At least ten counts were recorded for this clonotype. J is TRBJ2-1 and V is TRBV5-6; 13 bases are shared with TRBD2. With V trimmed by 5 bases and J by 8 bases, 16 bases remained unmatched. CDR1 is SGHDT, CDR2 YYEEEE, per germline. The CDR3 totals 18 residues. The CDR3 nucleotides read TGTGCCAGCAGTCCGACGGGACTAGCGGGATACACGGTCCATGAGCAGTTCTTC. Protein product: CASSPTGLAGYTVHEQFF.

This clonotype came up many times. V usage is TRBV5-1 and J usage is TRBJ1-5; weak D call: TRBD1 (6 bases). V was pared by 1 base and J by 5 bases, with 13 bases between. The germline V gene has CDR1 SGHRS and CDR2 YFSETQ. The CDR3 is 15 residues long. CDR3 loop: CASSLRPGEDQPQHF. The CDR3 DNA is TGCGCCAGCAGCTTGCGGCCAGGGGAGGATCAGCCCCAGCATTTT.

This clonotype appeared many times. V is TRBV6-5 and J is TRBJ2-3; D not certain. The CDR3 has 15 amino acids. The V and J ends lost 3 bases and 2 bases respectively, with 12 bases between them. Per germline, CDR1 MNHEY and CDR2 SVGAGI. The DNA of the CDR3 is TGTGCCAGCAGTTATTCGGGCGTTTTCACAGATACGCAGTATTTT. It translates to CASSYSGVFTDTQYF.

This clonotype was detected ten times or more. The chain employs TRBV15 and TRBJ2-7, with TRBD2 as a possible D gene (5 bases). Trimming shortened V by 0 bases and J by 6 bases, and 12 bases separated the two germline ends. This CDR3 has 14 amino acids. Germline CDR1 LNHNV, CDR2 YYDKDF (reference sequence). The CDR3 nucleotides are TGTGCCACCAGCAGAGATAGAGTCGGAGGCGAGCAGTACGTC. Translation: CATSRDRVGGEQYV.

This clonotype has at least ten counts. This rearrangement joins TRBV20-1 to TRBJ1-1; unclear D gene. Looked up from germline, CDR1 is DFQATT and CDR2 is SNEGSKA (reference sequence). The CDR3 is made up of 13 amino acids. The V end was cut by 6 bases, the J end by 3 bases, with 14 bases between. CDR3 amino acids: CSAPVSGDTEAFF. Here the CDR3 DNA reads TGCAGTGCCCCGGTGTCCGGCGACACTGAAGCTTTCTTT.

Many counts were recorded for this clonotype. The chain is built from TRBV20-1 and TRBJ2-3; 14 nucleotides align to TRBD2. With V trimmed by 6 bases and J by 6 bases, 8 bases remained unmatched. Germline CDR1 reads DFQATT; CDR2 reads SNEGSKA (reference sequence). This CDR3 spans 15 amino acids. The CDR3, as DNA: TGCAGTGCCCAGATTGGGACTAGCGGGAGTGATACGCAGTATTTT. Translated: CSAQIGTSGSDTQYF.

On this clonotype itself: A single base separates this from a much larger clone, so it may be a read error. This rearrangement joins TRBV20-1 to TRBJ2-7; no reliable D call. There are 11 residues in the CDR3. Germline assignment: CDR1 DFQATT and CDR2 SNEGSKA (reference sequence). V was pared by 3 bases and J by 5 bases, with 8 bases between. The CDR3 DNA reads as TGCAGTGCTAGGTCCCACCACGAGCAGTACTTC. Residues: CSARSHHEQYF.

This clonotype was observed a handful of times. A much larger clone lies one base from this, so it may be a read error. The chain links TRBV27 to TRBJ2-7, with 7 bases that match TRBD1. J lost 0 bases, V lost 6 bases, and 14 bases had no gene match. This CDR3 comprises 17 residues. Per the germline V gene, CDR1 is MNHEY and CDR2 is SMNVEV (reference sequence). CDR3 in amino acids: CASSLQGPPPSSYEQYF. Here the CDR3 DNA reads TGTGCCAGCAGCCTACAGGGGCCCCCCCCCAGCTCCTACGAGCAGTACTTC.

This clonotype was observed many times. At one of its ends the junction is not consistent with the germline gene, which may arise from a read error. The chain combines TRBV12-3 or TRBV12-4 with TRBJ2-3, with 7 bases identical to TRBD2. The CDR3 runs 15 residues. The CDR3 loop reads CASSFRRGGGDPQYF. Here the CDR3 DNA reads TGTGCCAGCAGTTTCCGGCGGGGCGGGGGAGATCCGCAGTATTTT.

This clonotype was picked up many times. The rearrangement links TRBV7-8 to TRBJ2-7, with TRBD2 as a possible D gene (6 bases). The CDR3 has 13 amino acids. Deletions cut 2 bases from V and 2 bases from J, with 7 bases between. The germline V gene encodes CDR1 SGHVS and CDR2 FQNEAQ. The chain's CDR3 is CASSLLAPYEQYF. The CDR3 nucleotides are TGTGCCAGCAGCTTACTAGCGCCCTACGAGCAGTACTTC.

This clonotype was seen ten or more times. The V and J genes are TRBV5-1 and TRBJ2-3; tentatively, D is TRBD2 (5 bases). V gave up 2 bases and J gave up 1 base, with 8 bases separating them. Germline values: CDR1 SGHRS, CDR2 YFSETQ. The CDR3 loop spans 14 amino acids. CDR3 nucleotides: TGCGCCAGCAGCTTCCTAGCCCGCACAGATACGCAGTATTTT. Its translation is CASSFLARTDTQYF.

In this sample, this clonotype turned up many times. This chain connects TRBV28 to TRBJ1-5; D perhaps matches TRBD1 (6 bases). The CDR3 totals 17 residues. CDR1 and CDR2 (germline): MDHEN, SYDVKM. The V end lost 4 bases, the J end lost 0 bases, and 16 bases lay between the germline ends. In DNA, the CDR3 is TGTGCCAGCAGTTCCGGGACAAATGATTATAGCAATCAGCCCCAGCATTTT. It specifies CASSSGTNDYSNQPQHF.

This clonotype was counted many times. The genes are TRBV29-1 and TRBJ2-1; possible D gene TRBD2, 6 bases. V lost 5 bases to trimming and J lost 5 bases, with 13 bases between them. Per germline, CDR1 SQVTM and CDR2 ANQGSEA. The CDR3 extends over 13 amino acids. CDR3 residues: CSVRSGSNNEQFF. DNA of the CDR3: TGCAGCGTTCGTAGCGGATCAAACAATGAGCAGTTCTTC.

This clonotype was recorded at least ten times. In DNA, the CDR3 is TGTGCCAGCAGCACAGGGTCCTACGAGCAGTACTTC. Protein sequence: CASSTGSYEQYF. The rearrangement uses TRBV5-4 and TRBJ2-7; a weak D match, TRBD1 (6 bases). CDR3 length: 12 residues. Germline values: CDR1 SGHNT, CDR2 YYREEE (reference sequence). Trimming removed 4 bases from V and 1 base from J, with 6 bases in between.

This clonotype occurred many times. The genes are TRBV10-3 and TRBJ2-6, with 7 bases that match TRBD2. Germline CDR1 is ENHRY and CDR2 is SYGVKD. The CDR3 has 15 amino acids. With 6 bases clipped from V and 2 bases from J, the junction kept 4 bases outside the gene matches. In DNA form, the CDR3 reads TGTGCCATCAGCCCACGGGGGGCTGGGGCCAACGTCCTGACTTTC. The encoded protein is CAISPRGAGANVLTF.

This clonotype was observed many times. The chain combines TRBV29-1 with TRBJ2-3; 10 nucleotides line up with TRBD2. Germline loops: CDR1 SQVTM, CDR2 ANQGSEA. V gave up 2 bases and J gave up 2 bases; unmatched junction bases: 7. The CDR3 loop spans 16 amino acids. This CDR3 reads CSVEKLAGPVTDTQYF. The CDR3 DNA follows: TGCAGCGTTGAAAAACTAGCGGGACCAGTCACAGATACGCAGTATTTT.

This clonotype has at least ten counts. The genes are TRBV6-1 and TRBJ2-3; 11 nucleotides line up with TRBD2. Looked up from germline, CDR1 is MNHNS and CDR2 is SASEGT. V shed 1 base, J shed 3 bases, and the junction held 9 bases outside the gene matches. The CDR3 is 18 residues long. CDR3 bases: TGTGCCAGCAGTGAAGAAGGTGTACTAGCGGGGGAAACAGATACGCAGTATTTT. This gives the protein CASSEEGVLAGETDTQYF.

This clonotype was detected ten times or more. V is TRBV9 and J is TRBJ2-1, with 10 positions matching TRBD2. The germline gives CDR1 SGDLS, CDR2 YYNGEE. The length of the CDR3 is 15 residues. Unmatched junction bases numbered 6, after V lost 2 bases and J lost 7 bases. CDR3 region: CASSVSSGSGNEQFF. CDR3 coding DNA: TGTGCCAGCAGCGTCTCTAGCGGGAGCGGAAATGAGCAGTTCTTC.

This clonotype has ten or more counts. This rearrangement joins TRBV5-1 to TRBJ1-5; possibly TRBD1 for D (5 bases). V gave up 3 bases and J gave up 9 bases, with 19 bases separating them. The germline CDR1 and CDR2 sequences are SGHRS and YFSETQ. The CDR3 sequence is 15 residues long. The chain's CDR3 is CASSSDGRGDVPQHF. In DNA form, the CDR3 reads TGCGCCAGCAGCTCCGACGGACGGGGGGACGTGCCCCAGCATTTT.

This clonotype was seen at least ten times. This sequence joins TRBV7-9 and TRBJ2-1; 7 bases line up with TRBD2. V shed 5 bases and J 8 bases; nucleotides not matched to a gene: 12. Germline V CDR1 and CDR2: SEHNR, FQNEAQ (reference sequence). The CDR3 runs to 15 residues. CDR3 sequence reads: CASSPRTRGSHEQFF. In DNA form, the CDR3 reads TGTGCCAGCAGCCCCCGGACTAGAGGGAGTCATGAGCAGTTCTTC. Filled out from reference TRBV7-9 and TRBJ2-1, the complete variable domain reads DTGVSQNPRHKITKRGQNVTFRCDPISEHNRLYWYRQTLGQGPEFLTYFQNEAQLEKSRLLSDRFSAERPKGSFSTLEIQRTEQGDSAMYLCASSPRTRGSHEQFFGPGTRLTVL.

At least ten counts were recorded for this clonotype. The chain combines TRBV7-8 with TRBJ2-2, with 7 bases aligning to TRBD1. The CDR3 sequence is 15 residues long. Germline V lookup: CDR1 SGHVS, CDR2 FQNEAQ. V gave up 1 base and J gave up 5 bases; unmatched junction bases: 4. As DNA, the CDR3 is TGTGCCAGCAGCTTAGGGGAGACAGGGACCGGGGAGCTGTTTTTT. Amino acids: CASSLGETGTGELFF.

This clonotype was counted at least ten times. The rearrangement uses TRBV7-8 and TRBJ2-7, with 7 nucleotides matching TRBD1. This CDR3 contains 13 residues. CDR1 and CDR2 from the germline V gene are SGHVS and FQNEAQ. The ends lost 5 bases at V and 2 bases at J; junction bases unmatched: 3. The CDR3 DNA reads as TGTGCCAGCAGCCCAACAGGGGCCTACGAGCAGTACGTC. It encodes CASSPTGAYEQYV.